The T cell receptor beta chain under discussion was sequenced for a study of cytomegalovirus exposure and HLA in healthy donors. In the study overall: Inside one of the first data releases sat 85 million or so unique TCRs taken from HLA-typed donors.

PCR involved 60 Vbeta and 13 Jbeta primers. The data were produced by immunoSEQ multiplex PCR, yet TCRdb's version contains in-frame clones alone and is incomplete. The sample shows 85,000 to 130,000 clones, under 80% of them seen only once. Germline trimming cut 6 bases from V and 8 bases from J; bases unmatched to any gene: 3. CDR1 and CDR2 (germline): MNHEY, SMNVEV (reference sequence). The CDR3 totals 14 residues. Sequenced material: PBMCs. This rearrangement joins TRBV27 to TRBJ2-1; 14 positions agree with TRBD2. The source is a man aged 55 to 70 in good health and CMV-seronegative. CDR3 in amino acids: CASRGLAGVHEQFF. The CDR3 coding sequence is TGTGCCAGCAGGGGACTAGCGGGGGTTCATGAGCAGTTCTTC.